This T cell receptor (beta chain) was captured in a study of monozygotic twins with inflammatory bowel disease. About this clonotype itself: Its antigen remains unidentified.

The CDR3 runs to 12 residues. CDR1 is SGHNT and CDR2 is YYREEE in the germline V gene (reference sequence). TCRdb reanalyzed the 5' RACE reads, giving one entry per CDR3 protein sequence and no DNA. Seen in this sample are about 41,000 distinct CDR3 sequences; the ten most common clones hold around 5.3%. Study-wide results and caveats: IBD patients shared fewer clonotypes with others than healthy twins, especially with disease activity. A single strong IBD-associated signal or clonotype was not supported by the findings.

The TCR originated in a human donor with ulcerative colitis or Crohn's disease, or a healthy co-twin of an affected twin (not recorded which). Sequenced sample: blood. The rearrangement links TRBV5-4 to TRBJ2-7; TCRdb selects TRBD1, and the lack of DNA leaves this call unchecked. CDR3 loop: CASSRDNYEQYF.